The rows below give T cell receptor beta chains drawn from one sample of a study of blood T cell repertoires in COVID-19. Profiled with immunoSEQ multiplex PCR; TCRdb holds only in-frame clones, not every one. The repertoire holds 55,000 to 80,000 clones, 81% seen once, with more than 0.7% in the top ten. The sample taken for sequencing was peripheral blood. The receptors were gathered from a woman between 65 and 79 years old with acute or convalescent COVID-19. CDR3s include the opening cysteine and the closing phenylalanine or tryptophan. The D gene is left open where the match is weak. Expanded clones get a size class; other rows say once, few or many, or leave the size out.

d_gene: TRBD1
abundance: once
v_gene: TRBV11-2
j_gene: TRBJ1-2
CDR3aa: CASSLGTGDPAYGYTF
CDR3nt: TGTGCCAGCAGCTTAGGCACAGGGGATCCTGCCTATGGCTACACCTTC

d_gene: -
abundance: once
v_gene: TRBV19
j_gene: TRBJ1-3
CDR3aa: CASSIGGRTGNTIYF
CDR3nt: TGTGCCAGTAGTATCGGCGGCCGTACTGGAAACACCATATATTTT

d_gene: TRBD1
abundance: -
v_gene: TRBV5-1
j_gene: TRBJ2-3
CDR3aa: CASSSTGGFGDTQYF
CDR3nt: TGCGCCAGCAGCTCGACAGGGGGCTTCGGAGATACGCAGTATTTT

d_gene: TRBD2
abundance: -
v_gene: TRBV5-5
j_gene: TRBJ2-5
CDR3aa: CASTRLAGETQYF
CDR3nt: TGTGCCAGCACCCGACTAGCGGGGGAGACCCAGTACTTC

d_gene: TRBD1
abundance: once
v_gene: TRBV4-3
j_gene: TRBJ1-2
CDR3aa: CASSQEWGGDRVVFAF
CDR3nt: TGCGCCAGCAGCCAAGAATGGGGTGGAGACAGGGTGGTGTTCGCCTTC

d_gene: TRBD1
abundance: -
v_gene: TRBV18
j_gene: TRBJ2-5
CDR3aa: CASSPIGQGVVETQYF
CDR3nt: TGTGCCAGCTCACCAATAGGACAGGGGGTCGTGGAGACCCAGTACTTC

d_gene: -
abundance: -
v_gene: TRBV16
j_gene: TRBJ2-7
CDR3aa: CASSQFSGGSYEQYF
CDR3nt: TGTGCCAGCAGCCAATTTTCTGGAGGCTCCTACGAGCAGTACTTC

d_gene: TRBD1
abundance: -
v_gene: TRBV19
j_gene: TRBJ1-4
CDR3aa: CASSSATGGYEKLFF
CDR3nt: TGTGCCAGTAGTTCTGCGACAGGGGGATACGAAAAACTGTTTTTT

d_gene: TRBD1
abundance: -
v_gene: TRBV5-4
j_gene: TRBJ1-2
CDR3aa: CASSPQDRVDYGYTF
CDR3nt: TGTGCCAGCAGTCCCCAGGACAGGGTGGACTATGGCTACACCTTC

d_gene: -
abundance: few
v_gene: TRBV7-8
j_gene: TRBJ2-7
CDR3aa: CASSEEISYEQYF
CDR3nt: TGTGCCAGCAGCGAAGAGATCTCCTACGAGCAGTACTTC

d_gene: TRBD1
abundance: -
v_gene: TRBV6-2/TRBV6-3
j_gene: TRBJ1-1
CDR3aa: CASSLEGQGVTEAFF
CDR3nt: TGTGCCAGCAGTTTAGAGGGACAGGGGGTTACTGAAGCTTTCTTT

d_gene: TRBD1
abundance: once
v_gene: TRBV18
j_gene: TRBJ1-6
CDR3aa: CASSPYDRARGSPLHF
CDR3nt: TGTGCCAGCTCACCATACGACAGGGCCCGAGGTTCACCCCTCCACTTT

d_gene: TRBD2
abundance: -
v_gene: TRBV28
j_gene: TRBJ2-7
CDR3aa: CASLESSGRGSYEQYF
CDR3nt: TGTGCCAGCCTCGAATCTAGCGGGAGGGGGTCTTACGAGCAGTACTTC

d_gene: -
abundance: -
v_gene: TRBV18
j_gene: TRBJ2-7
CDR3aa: CASSPSQVGEQYF
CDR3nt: TGTGCCAGCTCACCCTCTCAGGTGGGCGAGCAGTACTTC

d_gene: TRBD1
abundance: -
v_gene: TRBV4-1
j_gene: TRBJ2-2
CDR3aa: CASSLLGTGNTGELFF
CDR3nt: TGCGCCAGCAGCCTCCTAGGGACAGGGAACACCGGGGAGCTGTTTTTT

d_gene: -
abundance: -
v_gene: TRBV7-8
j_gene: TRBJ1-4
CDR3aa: CASSLVTRGGEKLFF
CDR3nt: TGTGCCAGCAGCTTAGTGACCAGAGGTGGCGAAAAACTGTTTTTT

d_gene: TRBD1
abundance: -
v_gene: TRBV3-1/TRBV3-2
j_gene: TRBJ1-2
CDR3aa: CASSQDLWQGAGYTF
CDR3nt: TGTGCCAGCAGCCAAGATTTGTGGCAGGGGGCCGGCTACACCTTC

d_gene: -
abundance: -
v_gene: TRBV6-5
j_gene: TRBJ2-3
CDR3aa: CASRQGGGDTQYF
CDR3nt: TGTGCCAGCAGACAAGGTGGGGGGGATACGCAGTATTTT

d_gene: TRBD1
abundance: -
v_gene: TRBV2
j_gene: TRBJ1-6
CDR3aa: CANWTGADSPLHF
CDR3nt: TGTGCCAACTGGACAGGGGCCGATTCACCCCTCCACTTT

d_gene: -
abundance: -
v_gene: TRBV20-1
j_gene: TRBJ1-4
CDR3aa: CSAVRGPKLFF
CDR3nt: TGCAGTGCTGTGCGAGGGCCCAAACTGTTTTTT

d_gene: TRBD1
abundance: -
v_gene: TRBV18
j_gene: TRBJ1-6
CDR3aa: CASSQGESPLHF
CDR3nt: TGTGCCAGCTCCCAGGGGGAATCACCCCTCCACTTT

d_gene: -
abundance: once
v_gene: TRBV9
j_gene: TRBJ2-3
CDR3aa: CASSKTGYSTDTQYF
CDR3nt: TGTGCCAGCAGCAAAACCGGGTACTCCACAGATACGCAGTATTTT

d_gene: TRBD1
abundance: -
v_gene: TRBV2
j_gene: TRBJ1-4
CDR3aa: CASSGGPWDRTEKLFF
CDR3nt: TGTGCCAGCAGTGGGGGGCCCTGGGACAGAACTGAAAAACTGTTTTTT

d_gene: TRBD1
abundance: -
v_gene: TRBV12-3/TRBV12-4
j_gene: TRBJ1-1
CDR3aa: CASSRQGNTEAFF
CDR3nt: TGTGCCAGCAGTCGACAGGGAAACACTGAAGCTTTCTTT

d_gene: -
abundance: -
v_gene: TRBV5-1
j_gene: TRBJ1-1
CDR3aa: CASSLEGAEGLNTEAFF
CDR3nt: TGCGCCAGCAGCTTGGAAGGTGCGGAGGGCCTGAACACTGAAGCTTTCTTT

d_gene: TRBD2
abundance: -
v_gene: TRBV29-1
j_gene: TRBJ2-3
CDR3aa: CSVEDRGTSGSIDTQYF
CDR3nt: TGCAGCGTTGAAGATCGAGGGACTAGCGGGAGTATCGATACGCAGTATTTT

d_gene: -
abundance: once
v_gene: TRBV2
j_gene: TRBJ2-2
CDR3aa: CASKPGSGLTGELFF
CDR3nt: TGTGCCAGCAAACCGGGGTCTGGGTTGACCGGGGAGCTGTTTTTT

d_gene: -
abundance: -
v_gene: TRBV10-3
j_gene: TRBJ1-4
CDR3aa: CAISGQANEKLFF
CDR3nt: TGTGCCATCAGTGGACAGGCTAATGAAAAACTGTTTTTT

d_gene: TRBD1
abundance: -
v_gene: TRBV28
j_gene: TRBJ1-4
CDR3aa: CASSLPRDRGGKLFF
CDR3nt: TGTGCCAGCAGTTTGCCCCGTGACAGGGGAGGAAAACTGTTTTTT

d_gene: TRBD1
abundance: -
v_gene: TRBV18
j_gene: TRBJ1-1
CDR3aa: CASSPDGTGRSTEAFF
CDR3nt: TGTGCCAGCTCACCTGACGGGACAGGGCGGAGTACTGAAGCTTTCTTT

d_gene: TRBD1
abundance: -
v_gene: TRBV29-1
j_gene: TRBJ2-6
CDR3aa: CSVDAGQGTGANVLTF
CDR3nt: TGCAGCGTTGACGCGGGACAGGGAACTGGGGCCAACGTCCTGACTTTC

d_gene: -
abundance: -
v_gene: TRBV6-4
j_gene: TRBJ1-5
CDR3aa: CASSEIQGQPQHF
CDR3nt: TGTGCCAGCAGTGAAATACAGGGTCAGCCCCAGCATTTT

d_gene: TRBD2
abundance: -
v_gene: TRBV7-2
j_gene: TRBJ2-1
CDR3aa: CASKLAGGYNEQFF
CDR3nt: TGTGCCAGCAAACTAGCGGGGGGTTACAATGAGCAGTTCTTC

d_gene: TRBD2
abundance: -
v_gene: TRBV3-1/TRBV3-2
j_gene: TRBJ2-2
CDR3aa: CASSQPPRTAGGPGELFF
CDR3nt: TGTGCCAGCAGCCAACCTCCTAGGACAGCGGGAGGGCCCGGGGAGCTGTTTTTT

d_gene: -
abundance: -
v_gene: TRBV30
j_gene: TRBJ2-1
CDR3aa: CAWSSLSSYNEQFF
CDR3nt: TGTGCCTGGAGTTCCCTAAGCTCCTACAATGAGCAGTTCTTC

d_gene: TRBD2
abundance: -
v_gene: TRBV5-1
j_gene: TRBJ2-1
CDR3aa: CASSSIGTSGSNEQFF
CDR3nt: TGCGCCAGCAGCTCGATCGGGACTAGCGGGAGCAATGAGCAGTTCTTC

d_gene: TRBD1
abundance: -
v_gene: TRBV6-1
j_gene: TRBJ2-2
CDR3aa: CASSEFGTANTGELFF
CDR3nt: TGTGCCAGCAGTGAATTCGGGACAGCGAACACCGGGGAGCTGTTTTTT

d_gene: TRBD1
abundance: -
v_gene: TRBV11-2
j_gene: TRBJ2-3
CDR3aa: CASSLGTASVDTQYF
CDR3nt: TGTGCCAGCAGCCTCGGGACAGCATCGGTTGATACGCAGTATTTT

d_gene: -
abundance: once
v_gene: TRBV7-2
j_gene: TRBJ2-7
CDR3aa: CASSLRIPAGAGESYEQYF
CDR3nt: TGTGCCAGCAGCTTAAGAATCCCGGCGGGGGCGGGAGAGTCTTACGAGCAGTACTTC

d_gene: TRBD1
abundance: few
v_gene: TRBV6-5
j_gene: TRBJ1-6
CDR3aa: CASSRDRDYSPLHF
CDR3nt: TGTGCCAGCAGCAGGGACAGGGATTATTCACCCCTCCACTTT

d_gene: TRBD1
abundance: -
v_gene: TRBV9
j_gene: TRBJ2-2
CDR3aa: CASSVVGQATGELFF
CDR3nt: TGTGCCAGCAGCGTAGTCGGACAGGCCACCGGGGAGCTGTTTTTT

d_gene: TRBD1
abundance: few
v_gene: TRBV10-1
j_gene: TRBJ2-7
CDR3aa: CASSPDRDGDYEQYF
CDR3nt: TGCGCCAGCAGTCCGGACAGGGATGGAGACTACGAGCAGTACTTC

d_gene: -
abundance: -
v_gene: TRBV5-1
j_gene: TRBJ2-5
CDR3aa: CASSLGGPPYQETQYF
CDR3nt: TGCGCCAGCAGCTTGGGGGGCCCCCCGTACCAAGAGACCCAGTACTTC

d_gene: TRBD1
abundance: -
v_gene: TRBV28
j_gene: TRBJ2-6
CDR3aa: CASSRDRGAGANVLTF
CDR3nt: TGTGCCAGCAGCCGGGACAGGGGGGCTGGGGCCAACGTCCTGACTTTC

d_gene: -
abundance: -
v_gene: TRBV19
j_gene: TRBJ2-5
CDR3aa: CASSTFPGDEETQYF
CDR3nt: TGTGCCAGTAGTACGTTCCCCGGGGATGAAGAGACCCAGTACTTC

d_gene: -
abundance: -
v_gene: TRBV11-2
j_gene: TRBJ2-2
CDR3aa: CASSLYEGGNTGELFF
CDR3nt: TGTGCCAGCAGCTTGTACGAGGGAGGGAACACCGGGGAGCTGTTTTTT

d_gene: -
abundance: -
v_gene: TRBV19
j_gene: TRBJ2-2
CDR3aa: CASRLTGTRGTGELFF
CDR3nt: TGTGCCAGTAGATTAACCGGGACAAGAGGGACCGGGGAGCTGTTTTTT

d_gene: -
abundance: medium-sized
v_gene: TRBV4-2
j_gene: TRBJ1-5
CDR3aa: CASSQETGSQPQHF
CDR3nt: TGTGCCAGCAGCCAAGAAACGGGGAGTCAGCCCCAGCATTTT

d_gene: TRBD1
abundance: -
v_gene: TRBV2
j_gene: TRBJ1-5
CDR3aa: CASSENTGENQPQHF
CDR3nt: TGTGCCAGCAGTGAGAACACAGGGGAAAATCAGCCCCAGCATTTT

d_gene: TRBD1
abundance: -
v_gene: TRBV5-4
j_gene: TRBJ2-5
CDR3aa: CASSHYRGPLEETQYF
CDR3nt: TGTGCCAGCAGCCATTACAGGGGTCCCCTCGAAGAGACCCAGTACTTC

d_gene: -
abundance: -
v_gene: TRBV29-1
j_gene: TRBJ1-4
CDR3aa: CSVLFDEKLFF
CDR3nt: TGCAGCGTTCTCTTTGATGAAAAACTGTTTTTT